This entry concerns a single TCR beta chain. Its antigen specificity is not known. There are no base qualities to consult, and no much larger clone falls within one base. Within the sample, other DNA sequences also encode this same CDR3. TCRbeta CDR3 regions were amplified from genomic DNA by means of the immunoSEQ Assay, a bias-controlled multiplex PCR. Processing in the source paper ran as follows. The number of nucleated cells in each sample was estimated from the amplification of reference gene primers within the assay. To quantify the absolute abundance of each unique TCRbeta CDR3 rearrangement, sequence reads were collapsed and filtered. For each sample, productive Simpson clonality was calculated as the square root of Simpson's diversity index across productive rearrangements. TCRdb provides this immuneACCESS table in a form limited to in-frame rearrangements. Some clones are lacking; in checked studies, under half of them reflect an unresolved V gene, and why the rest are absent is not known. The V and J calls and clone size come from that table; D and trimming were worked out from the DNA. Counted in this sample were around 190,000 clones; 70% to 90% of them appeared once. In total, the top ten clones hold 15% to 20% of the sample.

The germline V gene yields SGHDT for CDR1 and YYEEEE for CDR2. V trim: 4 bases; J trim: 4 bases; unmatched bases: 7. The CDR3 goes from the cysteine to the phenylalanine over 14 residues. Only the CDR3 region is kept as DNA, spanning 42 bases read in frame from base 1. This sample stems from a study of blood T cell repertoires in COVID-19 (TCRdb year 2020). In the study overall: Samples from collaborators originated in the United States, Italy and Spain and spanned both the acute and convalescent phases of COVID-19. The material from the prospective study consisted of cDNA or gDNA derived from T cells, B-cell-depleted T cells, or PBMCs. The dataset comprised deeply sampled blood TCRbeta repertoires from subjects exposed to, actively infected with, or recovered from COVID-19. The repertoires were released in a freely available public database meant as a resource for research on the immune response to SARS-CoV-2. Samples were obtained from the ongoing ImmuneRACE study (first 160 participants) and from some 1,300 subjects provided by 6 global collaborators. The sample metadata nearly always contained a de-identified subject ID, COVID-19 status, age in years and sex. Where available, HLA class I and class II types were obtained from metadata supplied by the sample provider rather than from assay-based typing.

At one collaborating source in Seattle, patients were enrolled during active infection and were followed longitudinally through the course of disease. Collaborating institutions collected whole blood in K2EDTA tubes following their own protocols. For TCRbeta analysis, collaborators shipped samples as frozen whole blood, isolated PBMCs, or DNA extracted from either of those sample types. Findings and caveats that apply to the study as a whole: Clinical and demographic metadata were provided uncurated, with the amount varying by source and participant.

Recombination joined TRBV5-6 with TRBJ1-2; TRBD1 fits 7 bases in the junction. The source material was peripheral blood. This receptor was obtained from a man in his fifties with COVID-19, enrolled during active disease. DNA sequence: TGTGCCAGCAGCCCCGGGACAGAGGTCTATGGCTACACCTTC. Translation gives CASSPGTEVYGYTF. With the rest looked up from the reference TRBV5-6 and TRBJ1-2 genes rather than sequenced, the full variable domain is DAGVTQSPTHLIKTRGQQVTLRCSPKSGHDTVSWYQQALGQGPQFIFQYYEEEERQRGNFPDRFSGHQFPNYSSELNVNALLLGDSALYLCASSPGTEVYGYTFGSGTRLTVV.